This T cell receptor (beta chain) was sequenced in a study of human T cells and chemical hapten exposure. This clonotype was found a few times. TCRdb reprocessed the RACE reads with MiXCR, giving one entry per CDR3 protein. Counted here are some 250,000 distinct CDR3 sequences, almost 8% occurring once; the ten biggest clones make up about 1.1%. The germline V gene has CDR1 MRHNA and CDR2 SNTAGT. V shed 3 bases and J 0 bases; nucleotides not matched to a gene: 3. The CDR3 is made up of 15 amino acids. Time point defined: pre-sensitization, week 0. The treatment here: therapeutic diphenylcyclopropenone sensitization with weekly scalp DPC.

The TCR comes from a man younger than 30 with alopecia areata. Some clones in this sample may be carry-over from other donors' samples. The rearrangement uses TRBV6-4 and TRBJ2-3; TRBD1 agrees at 7 bases. This specimen consisted of whole blood, obtained in connection with sensitization to the hapten diphenylcyclopropenone (DPC). CDR3 nucleotides: TGTGCCAGCAGTGAACCGGGACAGAGCACAGATACGCAGTATTTT. Protein sequence: CASSEPGQSTDTQYF.